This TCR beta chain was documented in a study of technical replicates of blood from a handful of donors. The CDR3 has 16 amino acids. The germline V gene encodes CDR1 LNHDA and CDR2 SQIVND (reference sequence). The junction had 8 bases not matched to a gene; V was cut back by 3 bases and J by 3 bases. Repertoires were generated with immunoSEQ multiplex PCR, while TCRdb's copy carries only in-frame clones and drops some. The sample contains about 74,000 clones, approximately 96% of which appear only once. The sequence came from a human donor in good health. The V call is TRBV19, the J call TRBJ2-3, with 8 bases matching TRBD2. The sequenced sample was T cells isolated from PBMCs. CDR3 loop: CASSISGKPITDTQYF. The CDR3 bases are TGTGCCAGTAGTATTAGCGGGAAGCCAATTACAGATACGCAGTATTTT.